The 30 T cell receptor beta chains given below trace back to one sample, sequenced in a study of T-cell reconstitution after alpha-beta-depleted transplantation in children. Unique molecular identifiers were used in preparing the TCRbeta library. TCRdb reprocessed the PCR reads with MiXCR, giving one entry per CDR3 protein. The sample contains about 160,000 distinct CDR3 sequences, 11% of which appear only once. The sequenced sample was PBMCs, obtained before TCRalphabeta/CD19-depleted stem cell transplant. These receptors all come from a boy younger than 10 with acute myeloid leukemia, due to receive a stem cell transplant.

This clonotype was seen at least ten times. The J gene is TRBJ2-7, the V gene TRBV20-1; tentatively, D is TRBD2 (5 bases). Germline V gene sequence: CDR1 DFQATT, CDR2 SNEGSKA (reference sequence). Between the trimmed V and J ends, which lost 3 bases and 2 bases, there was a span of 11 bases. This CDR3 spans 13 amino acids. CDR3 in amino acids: CSASPTGTYEQYV. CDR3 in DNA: TGCAGTGCTAGTCCGACCGGGACCTACGAGCAGTACGTC.

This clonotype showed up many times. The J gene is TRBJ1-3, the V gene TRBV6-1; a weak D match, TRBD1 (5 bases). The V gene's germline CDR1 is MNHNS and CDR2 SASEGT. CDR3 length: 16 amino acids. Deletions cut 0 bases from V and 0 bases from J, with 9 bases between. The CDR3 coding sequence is TGTGCCAGCAGTGAAGCGCACAGGACCTCTGGAAACACCATATATTTT. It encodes CASSEAHRTSGNTIYF.

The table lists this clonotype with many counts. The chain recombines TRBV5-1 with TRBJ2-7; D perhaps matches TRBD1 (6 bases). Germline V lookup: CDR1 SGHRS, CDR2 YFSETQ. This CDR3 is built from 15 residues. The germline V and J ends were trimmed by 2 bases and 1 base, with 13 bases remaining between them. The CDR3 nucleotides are TGCGCCAGCAGCTTTGGCACAGGGAGATCCTACGAGCAGTACTTC. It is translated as CASSFGTGRSYEQYF. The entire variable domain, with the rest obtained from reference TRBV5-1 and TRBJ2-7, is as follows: KAGVTQTPRYLIKTRGQQVTLSCSPISGHRSVSWYQQTPGQGLQFLFEYFSETQRNKGNFPGRFSGRQFSNSRSEMNVSTLELGDSALYLCASSFGTGRSYEQYFGPGTRLTVT.

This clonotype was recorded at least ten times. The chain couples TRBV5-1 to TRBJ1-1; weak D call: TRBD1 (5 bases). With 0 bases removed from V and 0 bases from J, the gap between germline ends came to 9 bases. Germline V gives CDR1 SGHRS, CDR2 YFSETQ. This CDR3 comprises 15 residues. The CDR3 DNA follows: TGCGCCAGCAGCTTGGCCGGGGGGATGAACACTGAAGCTTTCTTT. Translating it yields CASSLAGGMNTEAFF.

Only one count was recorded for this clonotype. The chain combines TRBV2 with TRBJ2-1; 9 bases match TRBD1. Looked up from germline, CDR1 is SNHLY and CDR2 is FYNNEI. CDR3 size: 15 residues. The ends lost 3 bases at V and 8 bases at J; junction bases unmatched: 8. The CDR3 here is CASSDWTGVRYEQFF. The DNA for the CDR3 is TGTGCCAGCAGTGACTGGACAGGGGTAAGGTATGAGCAGTTCTTC. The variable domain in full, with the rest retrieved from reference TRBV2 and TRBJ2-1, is EPEVTQTPSHQVTQMGQEVILRCVPISNHLYFYWYRQILGQKVEFLVSFYNNEISEKSEIFDDQFSVERPDGSNFTLKIRSTKLEDSAMYFCASSDWTGVRYEQFFGPGTRLTVL.

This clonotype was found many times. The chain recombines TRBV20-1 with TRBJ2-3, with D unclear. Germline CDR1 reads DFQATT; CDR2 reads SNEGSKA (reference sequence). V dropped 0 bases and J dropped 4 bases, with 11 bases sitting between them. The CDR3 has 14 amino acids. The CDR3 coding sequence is TGCAGTGCTAGAGATCTGGATGGGGCAGATACGCAGTATTTT. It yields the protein CSARDLDGADTQYF.

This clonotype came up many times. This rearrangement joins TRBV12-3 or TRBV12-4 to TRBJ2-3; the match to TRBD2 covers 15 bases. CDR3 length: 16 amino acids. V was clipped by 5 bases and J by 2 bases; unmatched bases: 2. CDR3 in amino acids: CASSRTSGGVTDTQYF. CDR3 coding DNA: TGTGCCAGCAGTCGGACTAGCGGGGGGGTCACAGATACGCAGTATTTT.

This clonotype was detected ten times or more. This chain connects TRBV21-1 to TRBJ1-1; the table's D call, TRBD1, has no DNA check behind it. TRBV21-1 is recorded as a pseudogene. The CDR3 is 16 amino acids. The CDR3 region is CASSKGGQSMNTEAFF. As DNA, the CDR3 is TGTGCCAGCAGCAAAGGAGGACAGAGCATGAACACTGAAGCTTTCTTT.

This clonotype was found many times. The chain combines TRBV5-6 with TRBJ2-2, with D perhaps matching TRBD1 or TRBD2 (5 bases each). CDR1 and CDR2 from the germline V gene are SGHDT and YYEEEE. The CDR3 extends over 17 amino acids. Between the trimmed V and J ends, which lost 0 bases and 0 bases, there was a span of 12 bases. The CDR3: CASSLERDRSNTGELFF. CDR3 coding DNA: TGTGCCAGCAGCTTGGAGAGGGACCGGTCGAACACCGGGGAGCTGTTTTTT.

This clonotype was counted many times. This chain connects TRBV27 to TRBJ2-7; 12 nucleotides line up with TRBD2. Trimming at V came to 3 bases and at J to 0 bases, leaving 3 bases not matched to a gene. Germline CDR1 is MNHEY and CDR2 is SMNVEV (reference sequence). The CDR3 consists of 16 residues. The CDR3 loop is CASSLKGLAGSYEQYF. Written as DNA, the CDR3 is TGTGCCAGCAGTTTGAAGGGACTAGCGGGCTCCTACGAGCAGTACTTC.

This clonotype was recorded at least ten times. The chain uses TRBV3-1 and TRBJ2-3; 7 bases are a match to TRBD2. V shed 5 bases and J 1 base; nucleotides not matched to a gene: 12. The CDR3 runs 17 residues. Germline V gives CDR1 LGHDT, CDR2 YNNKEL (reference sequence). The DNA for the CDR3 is TGTGCCAGCAGCGTTTTATTTGCGGGAGTTGGCACAGATACGCAGTATTTT. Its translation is CASSVLFAGVGTDTQYF.

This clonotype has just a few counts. Here the CDR3 reads CASSLRPHEQYF. In DNA, the CDR3 is TGTGCCAGCAGCTTACGCCCTCACGAGCAGTACTTC. The gene calls are TRBV11-2 and TRBJ2-7, with D uncertain. The V and J ends lost 2 bases and 5 bases respectively, with 7 bases between them. The germline V gene has CDR1 SGHAT and CDR2 FQNNGV. The CDR3 consists of 12 residues.

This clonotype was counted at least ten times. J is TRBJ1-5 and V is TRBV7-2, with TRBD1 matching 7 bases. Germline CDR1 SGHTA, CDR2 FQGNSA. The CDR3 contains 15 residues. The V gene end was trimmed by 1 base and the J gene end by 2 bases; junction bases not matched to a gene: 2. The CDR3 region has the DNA TGTGCCAGCAGCTTAGTAGGACAGGGCAATCAGCCCCAGCATTTT. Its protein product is CASSLVGQGNQPQHF.

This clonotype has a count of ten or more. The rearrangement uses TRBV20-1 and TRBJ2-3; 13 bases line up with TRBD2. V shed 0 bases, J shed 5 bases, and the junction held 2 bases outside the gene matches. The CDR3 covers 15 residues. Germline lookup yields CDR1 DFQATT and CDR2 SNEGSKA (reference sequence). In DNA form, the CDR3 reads TGCAGTGCTAGAGATCGGACTAGCGGGAGAGATACGCAGTATTTT. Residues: CSARDRTSGRDTQYF.

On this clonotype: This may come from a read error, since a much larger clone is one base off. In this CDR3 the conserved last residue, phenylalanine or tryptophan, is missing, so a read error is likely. The DNA for the CDR3 is TGCGCCAGCAGCCAAGTATCAGAAAAACTGTTTTGT. The encoded protein is CASSQVSEKLFC. V is TRBV4-1 and J is TRBJ1-4; D not resolved. Germline V gene data show CDR1 as MGHRA and CDR2 as YSYEKL. The CDR3 loop spans 12 amino acids. Trimming pared 1 base from V and 8 bases from J, leaving 5 bases between.

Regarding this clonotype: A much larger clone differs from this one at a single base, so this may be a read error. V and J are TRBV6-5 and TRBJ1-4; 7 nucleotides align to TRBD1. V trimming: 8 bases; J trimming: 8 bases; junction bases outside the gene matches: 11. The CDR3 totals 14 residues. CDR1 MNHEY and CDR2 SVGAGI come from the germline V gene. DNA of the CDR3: TGTGCCAGCGGTAACAGCCGGGACAGCGAAAAACTGTTTTTT. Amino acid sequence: CASGNSRDSEKLFF.

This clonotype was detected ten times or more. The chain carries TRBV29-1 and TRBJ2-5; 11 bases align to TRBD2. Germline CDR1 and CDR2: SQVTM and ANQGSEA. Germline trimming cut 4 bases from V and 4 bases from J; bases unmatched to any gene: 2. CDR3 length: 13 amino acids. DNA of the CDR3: TGCAGCGTTGGACTAGCGGGGCCAGAGACCCAGTACTTC. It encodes CSVGLAGPETQYF.

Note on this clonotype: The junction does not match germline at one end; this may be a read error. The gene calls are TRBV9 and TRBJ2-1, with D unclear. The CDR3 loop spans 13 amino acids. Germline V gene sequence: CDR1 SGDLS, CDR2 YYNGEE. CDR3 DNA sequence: TGTGCGAGCAGCCCCTTAGCTCCCGATGAGCAGTTCTTC. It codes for CASSPLAPDEQFF.

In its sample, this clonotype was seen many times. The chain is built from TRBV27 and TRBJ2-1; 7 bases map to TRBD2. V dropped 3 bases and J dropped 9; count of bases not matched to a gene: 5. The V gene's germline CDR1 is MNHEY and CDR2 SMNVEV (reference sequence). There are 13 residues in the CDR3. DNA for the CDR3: TGTGCCAGCAGTTTCCGAGGCGGGAGTGAGCAGTTCTTC. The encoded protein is CASSFRGGSEQFF.

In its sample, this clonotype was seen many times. The DNA of the CDR3 is TGCAGTGCTAACCGAGCGGGGGTGGGAGAGACCCAGTACTTC. It encodes CSANRAGVGETQYF. The chain uses TRBV20-1 and TRBJ2-5, with 8 positions matching TRBD2. Trimming cost V 4 bases and J 4 bases; bases outside gene matches: 8. Germline CDR1 is DFQATT and CDR2 is SNEGSKA (reference sequence). This CDR3 comprises 14 residues.

The DNA of the CDR3 is TGCGCCAGCAGCTTCACAGGGGGGGGACCAAACTACTACGAGCAGTACTTC. Encoded protein: CASSFTGGGPNYYEQYF. The V call is TRBV5-1, the J call TRBJ2-7; D may be TRBD1 (8 bases). This CDR3 spans 17 amino acids. With 2 bases removed from V and 3 bases from J, the gap between germline ends came to 21 bases. Germline V gives CDR1 SGHRS, CDR2 YFSETQ.

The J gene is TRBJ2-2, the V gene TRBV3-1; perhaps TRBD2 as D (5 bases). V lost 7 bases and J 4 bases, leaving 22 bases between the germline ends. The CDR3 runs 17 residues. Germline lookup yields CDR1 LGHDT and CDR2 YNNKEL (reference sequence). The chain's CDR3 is CASTSEAREAVTGELFF. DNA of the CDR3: TGTGCCAGCACCTCAGAAGCCCGGGAAGCGGTCACCGGGGAGCTGTTTTTT.

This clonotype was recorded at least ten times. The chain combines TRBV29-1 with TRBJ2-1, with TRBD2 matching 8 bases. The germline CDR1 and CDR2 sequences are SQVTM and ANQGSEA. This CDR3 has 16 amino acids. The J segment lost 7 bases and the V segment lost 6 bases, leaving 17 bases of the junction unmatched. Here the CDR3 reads CSVSGERERWVNEQFF. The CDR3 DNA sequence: TGCAGCGTCTCCGGGGAGCGGGAGCGGTGGGTAAATGAGCAGTTCTTC.

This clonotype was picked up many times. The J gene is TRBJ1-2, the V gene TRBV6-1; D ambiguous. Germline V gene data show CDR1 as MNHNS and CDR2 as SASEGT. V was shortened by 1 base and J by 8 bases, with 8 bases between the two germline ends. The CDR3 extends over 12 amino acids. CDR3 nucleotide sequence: TGTGCCAGCAGTGAAGGGTCCAGAGGCTACACCTTC. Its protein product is CASSEGSRGYTF.

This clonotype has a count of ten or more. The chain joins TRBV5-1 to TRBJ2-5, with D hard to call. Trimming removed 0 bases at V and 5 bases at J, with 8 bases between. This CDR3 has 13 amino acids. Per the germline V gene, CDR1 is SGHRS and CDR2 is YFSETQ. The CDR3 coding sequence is TGCGCCAGCAGCTTGGTGGTTTTGGAGACCCAGTACTTC. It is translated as CASSLVVLETQYF.

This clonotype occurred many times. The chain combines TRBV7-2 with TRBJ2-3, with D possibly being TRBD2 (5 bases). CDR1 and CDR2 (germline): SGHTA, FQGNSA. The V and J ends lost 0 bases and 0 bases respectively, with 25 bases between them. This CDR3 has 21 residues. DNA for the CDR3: TGTGCCAGCAGCTTAGCGAGGACTCATCTGGGGATGGTAGCTAGCACAGATACGCAGTATTTT. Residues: CASSLARTHLGMVASTDTQYF.

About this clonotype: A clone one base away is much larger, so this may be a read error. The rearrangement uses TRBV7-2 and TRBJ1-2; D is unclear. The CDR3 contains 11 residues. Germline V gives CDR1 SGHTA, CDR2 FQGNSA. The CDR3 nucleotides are TGTGCCAGCAGCTTCGGCTATGGCTACCCCTTC. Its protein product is CASSFGYGYPF.

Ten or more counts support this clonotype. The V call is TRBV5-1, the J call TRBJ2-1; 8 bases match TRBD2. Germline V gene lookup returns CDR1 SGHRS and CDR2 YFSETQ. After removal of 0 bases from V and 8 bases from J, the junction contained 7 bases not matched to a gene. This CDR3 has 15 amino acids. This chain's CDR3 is CASSLDTGGPYEQFF. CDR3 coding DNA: TGCGCCAGCAGCTTGGATACGGGGGGGCCTTATGAGCAGTTCTTC. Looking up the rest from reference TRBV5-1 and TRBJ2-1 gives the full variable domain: KAGVTQTPRYLIKTRGQQVTLSCSPISGHRSVSWYQQTPGQGLQFLFEYFSETQRNKGNFPGRFSGRQFSNSRSEMNVSTLELGDSALYLCASSLDTGGPYEQFFGPGTRLTVL.

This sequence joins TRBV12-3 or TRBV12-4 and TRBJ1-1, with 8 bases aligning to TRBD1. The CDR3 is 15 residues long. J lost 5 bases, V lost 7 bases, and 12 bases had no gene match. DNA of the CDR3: TGTGCCAGCAACGACAGGGGAATAGGGGGGACTGAAGCTTTCTTT. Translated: CASNDRGIGGTEAFF.

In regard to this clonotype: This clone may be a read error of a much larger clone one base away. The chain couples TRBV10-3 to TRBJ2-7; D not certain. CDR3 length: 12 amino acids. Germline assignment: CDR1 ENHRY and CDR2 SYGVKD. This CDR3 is CAISESSYEQSF. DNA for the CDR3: TGTGCCATCAGTGAGTCCTCCTACGAGCAGTCCTTC.